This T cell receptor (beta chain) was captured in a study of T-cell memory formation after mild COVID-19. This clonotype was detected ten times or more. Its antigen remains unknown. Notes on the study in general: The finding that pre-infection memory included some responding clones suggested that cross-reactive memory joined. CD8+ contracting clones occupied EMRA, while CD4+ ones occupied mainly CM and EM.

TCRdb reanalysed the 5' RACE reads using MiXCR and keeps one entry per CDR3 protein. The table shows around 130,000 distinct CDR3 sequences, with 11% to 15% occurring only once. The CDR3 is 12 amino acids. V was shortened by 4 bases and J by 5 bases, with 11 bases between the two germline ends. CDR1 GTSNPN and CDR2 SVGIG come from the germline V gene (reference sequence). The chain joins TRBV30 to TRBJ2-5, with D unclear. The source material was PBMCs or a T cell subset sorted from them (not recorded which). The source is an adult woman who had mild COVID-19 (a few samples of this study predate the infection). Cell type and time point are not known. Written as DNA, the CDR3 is TGTGCCTGGACCAGCCAGGTCGAGACCCAGTACTTC. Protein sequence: CAWTSQVETQYF.